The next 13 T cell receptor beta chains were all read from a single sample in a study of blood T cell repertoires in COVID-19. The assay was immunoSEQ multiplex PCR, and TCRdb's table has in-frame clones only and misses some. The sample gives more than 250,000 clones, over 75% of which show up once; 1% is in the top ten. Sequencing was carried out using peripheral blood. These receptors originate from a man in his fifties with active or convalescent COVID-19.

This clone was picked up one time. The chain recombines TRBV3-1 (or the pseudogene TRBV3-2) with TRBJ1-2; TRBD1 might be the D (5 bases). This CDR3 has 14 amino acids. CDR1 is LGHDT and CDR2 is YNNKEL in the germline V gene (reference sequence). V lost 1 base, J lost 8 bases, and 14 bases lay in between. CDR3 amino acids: CASSQVAGSGGYTF. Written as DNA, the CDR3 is TGTGCCAGCAGCCAAGTTGCAGGGTCCGGGGGCTACACCTTC.

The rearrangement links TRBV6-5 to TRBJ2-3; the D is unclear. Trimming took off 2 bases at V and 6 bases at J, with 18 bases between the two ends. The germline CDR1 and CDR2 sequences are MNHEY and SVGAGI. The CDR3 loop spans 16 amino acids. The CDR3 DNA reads TGTGCCAGCAGTTACGTTGCCGACTTCTTGGGTGATACGCAGTATTTT. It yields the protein CASSYVADFLGDTQYF.

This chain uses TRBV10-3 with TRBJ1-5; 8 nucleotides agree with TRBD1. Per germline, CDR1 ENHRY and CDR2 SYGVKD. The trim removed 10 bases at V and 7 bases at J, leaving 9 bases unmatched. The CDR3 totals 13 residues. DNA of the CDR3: TGTGCCACGGCGACAGGGGTAGGCCAGCCCCAGCATTTT. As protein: CATATGVGQPQHF.

In DNA form, the CDR3 reads TGTGCCAGCAGTTTGCCTGGGGGGAATGAAAAACTGTTTTTT. Its protein product is CASSLPGGNEKLFF. The chain has TRBV28 and TRBJ1-4; D possibly corresponds to TRBD1 (5 bases). CDR1 and CDR2 (germline): MDHEN, SYDVKM. V was cut by 3 bases and J by 5 bases, with 10 bases left in between. The CDR3 runs 14 residues.

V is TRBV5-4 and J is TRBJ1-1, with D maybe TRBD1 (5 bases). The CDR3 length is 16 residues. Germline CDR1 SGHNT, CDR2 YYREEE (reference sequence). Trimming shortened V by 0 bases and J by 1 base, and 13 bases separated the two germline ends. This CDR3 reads CASSLGAARENTEAFF. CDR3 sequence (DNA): TGTGCCAGCAGCTTGGGTGCCGCCAGGGAGAACACTGAAGCTTTCTTT.

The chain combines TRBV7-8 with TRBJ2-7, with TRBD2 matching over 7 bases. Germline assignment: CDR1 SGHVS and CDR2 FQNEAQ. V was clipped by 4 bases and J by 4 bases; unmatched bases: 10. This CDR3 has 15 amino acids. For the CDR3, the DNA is TGTGCCAGCAGCTCCAACCGGGGGGAGATTTACGAGCAGTACTTC. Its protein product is CASSSNRGEIYEQYF.

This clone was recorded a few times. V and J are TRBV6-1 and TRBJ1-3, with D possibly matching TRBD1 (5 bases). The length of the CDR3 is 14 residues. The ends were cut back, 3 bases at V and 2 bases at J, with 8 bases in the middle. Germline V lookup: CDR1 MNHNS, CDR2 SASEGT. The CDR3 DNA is TGTGCCAGCAGTGATTCGGACACTGGAAACACCATATATTTT. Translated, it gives CASSDSDTGNTIYF.

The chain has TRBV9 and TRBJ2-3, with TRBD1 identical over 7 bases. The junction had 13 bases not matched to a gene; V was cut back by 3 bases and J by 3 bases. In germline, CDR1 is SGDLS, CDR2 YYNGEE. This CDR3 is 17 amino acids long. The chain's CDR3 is CASSEGQVSNPTDTQYF. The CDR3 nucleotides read TGTGCCAGCAGCGAAGGACAGGTCTCTAACCCGACAGATACGCAGTATTTT.

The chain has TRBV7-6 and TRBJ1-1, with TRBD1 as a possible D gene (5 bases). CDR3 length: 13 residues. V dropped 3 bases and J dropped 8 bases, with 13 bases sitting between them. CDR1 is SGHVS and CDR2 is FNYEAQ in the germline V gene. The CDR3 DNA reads TGTGCCAGCAGCTTGGGGGGTAGTAGGGAAGCTTTCTTT. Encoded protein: CASSLGGSREAFF.

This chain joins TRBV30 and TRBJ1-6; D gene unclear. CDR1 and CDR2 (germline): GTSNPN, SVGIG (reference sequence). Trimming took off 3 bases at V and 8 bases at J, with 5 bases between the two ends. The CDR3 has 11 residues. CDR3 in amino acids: CAWRQDSPLHF. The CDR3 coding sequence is TGTGCCTGGAGGCAGGATTCACCCCTCCACTTT.

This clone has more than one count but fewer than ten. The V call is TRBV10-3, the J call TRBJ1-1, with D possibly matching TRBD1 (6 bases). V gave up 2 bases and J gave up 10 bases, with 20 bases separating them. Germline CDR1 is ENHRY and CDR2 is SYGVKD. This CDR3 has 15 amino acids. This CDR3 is CAISERGSASGGAFF. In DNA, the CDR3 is TGTGCCATCAGTGAGAGGGGGAGCGCTTCCGGAGGAGCTTTCTTT.

The CDR3 DNA reads as TGTGCCAGCAGTTTTCTAGCGGGGACGTACGAGCAGTACTTC. Residues: CASSFLAGTYEQYF. This chain joins TRBV2 and TRBJ2-7, with TRBD2 identical over 9 bases. CDR3 length equals 14 residues. The germline V gene has CDR1 SNHLY and CDR2 FYNNEI. After removal of 5 bases from V and 4 bases from J, the junction contained 6 bases not matched to a gene.

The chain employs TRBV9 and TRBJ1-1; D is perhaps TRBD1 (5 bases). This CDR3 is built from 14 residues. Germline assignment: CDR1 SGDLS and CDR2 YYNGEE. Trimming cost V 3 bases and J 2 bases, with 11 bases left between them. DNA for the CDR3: TGTGCCAGCAGCGAGGACCGGACAAACACTGAAGCTTTCTTT. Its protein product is CASSEDRTNTEAFF.